This TCR beta chain came from a study of blood T cell repertoires in COVID-19. Study as a whole: The United States, Italy and Spain supplied acute and convalescent COVID-19 samples.

V shed 6 bases and J shed 0 bases, with 15 bases lying between them. There are 15 residues in the CDR3. Germline V CDR1 and CDR2: MNHNY, SVGAGI (reference sequence). Data came from immunoSEQ multiplex PCR; TCRdb stores just in-frame clones and leaves some out. This table has approximately 150,000 clones, about 86% appearing once. This clone was detected only a few times. Sequencing was carried out using peripheral blood. The receptor comes from a man between 65 and 79 years old with acute or convalescent COVID-19. The genes are TRBV6-6 and TRBJ2-7; possible D gene TRBD2, 6 bases. CDR3 DNA sequence: TGTGCCAGCAGCTTCGGACTACCCCGCTCCTACGAGCAGTACTTC. Its protein product is CASSFGLPRSYEQYF.